Below, 12 T cell receptor beta chains from the same sample are listed, as sequenced in a study of cytomegalovirus exposure and HLA in healthy donors. Only in-frame clones appear in the TCRdb table, and some are missing; sequencing was by immunoSEQ multiplex PCR. The sample carries more than 110,000 clones, roughly nine tenths recorded once. Source material: PBMCs. The origin of the receptors is a man between 18 and 35 years old in good health and CMV-seronegative.

The chain carries TRBV5-6 and TRBJ2-7, with D possibly being TRBD1 (6 bases). V was pared by 0 bases and J by 0 bases, with 10 bases between. The CDR3 extends over 15 amino acids. Germline V gene data show CDR1 as SGHDT and CDR2 as YYEEEE. The CDR3 here is CASSLGKDSSYEQYF. The CDR3 DNA sequence: TGTGCCAGCAGCTTGGGCAAGGACAGCTCCTACGAGCAGTACTTC.

The rearrangement links TRBV28 to TRBJ2-7; 9 bases are a match to TRBD1. CDR1 MDHEN and CDR2 SYDVKM come from the germline V gene. J gave up 3 bases and V 5 bases, and 2 bases lay outside the gene matches. The CDR3 loop spans 13 amino acids. The CDR3 sequence: CASSGGQGYEQYF. The CDR3 bases are TGTGCCAGCAGTGGGGGACAGGGCTACGAGCAGTACTTC.

This clone has only one observation. The CDR3, as DNA: TGTGCCAGCAGCCGTTCGACAGGAGAAAGCGAGCAGTACTTC. Protein: CASSRSTGESEQYF. The chain combines TRBV6-6 with TRBJ2-7, with TRBD1 as a possible D gene (6 bases). The V end lost 6 bases, the J end lost 6 bases, and 18 bases lay between the germline ends. The CDR3 has 14 amino acids. CDR1 MNHNY and CDR2 SVGAGI come from the germline V gene (reference sequence).

The rearrangement joins TRBV6-1 to TRBJ1-5; the D gene is possibly TRBD1 (5 bases). There are 17 residues in the CDR3. V was clipped by 1 base and J by 4 bases, with 17 bases between them. The germline V gene has CDR1 MNHNS and CDR2 SASEGT. Written as DNA, the CDR3 is TGTGCCAGCAGTGAAGAGGGGCAGGGAGGAAGGAATCAGCCCCAGCATTTT. Protein sequence: CASSEEGQGGRNQPQHF.

In DNA, the CDR3 is TGTGCCAGCTCACCCGGGACAGGGAATGGCTACACCTTC. It specifies CASSPGTGNGYTF. This chain joins TRBV18 and TRBJ1-2; TRBD1 aligns across 9 bases. V gave up 3 bases and J gave up 6 bases; unmatched junction bases: 2. CDR1 and CDR2 (germline): KGHSH, LQKENI. The CDR3 has 13 residues.

The chain uses TRBV27 and TRBJ1-1; 7 bases are a match to TRBD1. The CDR3 contains 16 residues. V gave up 6 bases and J gave up 1 base; unmatched junction bases: 11. CDR1 MNHEY and CDR2 SMNVEV come from the germline V gene (reference sequence). The CDR3 spells CASRTDRESANTEAFF. The CDR3 nucleotides are TGTGCCAGCAGAACCGACAGGGAGTCTGCGAACACTGAAGCTTTCTTT.

The table lists this clone with a count of one. The genes are TRBV19 and TRBJ2-7; 9 bases are shared with TRBD1. The V and J ends lost 6 bases and 4 bases, in that order; junction bases with no gene match: 4. The CDR3 extends over 13 amino acids. Germline CDR1 and CDR2: LNHDA and SQIVND (reference sequence). The CDR3 region has the DNA TGTGCCAGTAGGCGGACAGGGGAATACGAGCAGTACTTC. This translates into CASRRTGEYEQYF.

V is TRBV6-1 and J is TRBJ2-3; TRBD1 matches at 11 bases. This CDR3 comprises 15 residues. V gave up 6 bases and J gave up 5 bases; unmatched junction bases: 7. From germline, CDR1 is MNHNS and CDR2 SASEGT. CDR3 coding DNA: TGTGCCAGCAGGGAGGACAGGGGGCATGGAGATACGCAGTATTTT. This translates into CASREDRGHGDTQYF.

The V call is TRBV6-5, the J call TRBJ2-2; the match to TRBD1 covers 10 bases. Germline values: CDR1 MNHEY, CDR2 SVGAGI. J lost 7 bases, V lost 6 bases, and 5 bases had no gene match. This CDR3 is built from 14 residues. The chain's CDR3 is CASRRQGADGELFF. In nucleotides, the CDR3 is TGTGCCAGCAGGAGACAGGGGGCGGACGGGGAGCTGTTTTTT.

V is TRBV27 and J is TRBJ2-1, with D possibly being TRBD2 (6 bases). The length of the CDR3 is 15 residues. Between the trimmed V and J ends, which lost 2 bases and 8 bases, there was a span of 16 bases. Germline lookup yields CDR1 MNHEY and CDR2 SMNVEV (reference sequence). CDR3 nucleotide sequence: TGTGCCAGCAGTTTAGTAGCGCCCCCGGGGGATGAGCAGTTCTTC. It encodes CASSLVAPPGDEQFF.

This chain links TRBV11-2 with TRBJ2-1, with TRBD1 as a possible D gene (5 bases). CDR3 length: 12 amino acids. In germline, CDR1 is SGHAT, CDR2 FQNNGV. Deletions cut 5 bases from V and 8 bases from J, with 10 bases between. This chain's CDR3 is CASSPGIHEQFF. CDR3 DNA sequence: TGTGCCAGCAGCCCAGGGATCCATGAGCAGTTCTTC.

This sequence joins TRBV18 and TRBJ2-7; 8 positions match TRBD1. Looked up from germline, CDR1 is KGHSH and CDR2 is LQKENI. This CDR3 region has 14 residues. Trimming at V came to 8 bases and at J to 0 bases, leaving 6 bases not matched to a gene. CDR3 region: CASRRTGPSYEQYF. The CDR3 DNA follows: TGTGCCAGCCGACGGACAGGGCCCTCCTACGAGCAGTACTTC.